This T cell receptor beta chain derives from a study of T cells after yellow fever vaccination. At the level of the study: Where fractions had low cell numbers, libraries were prepared from them with the SMART-Seq v4 Ultra Low Input RNA kit.

This CDR3 comprises 15 residues. With 4 bases clipped from V and 2 bases from J, the junction kept 7 bases outside the gene matches. In germline, CDR1 is LGHDT, CDR2 YNNKEL (reference sequence). As concerns this clonotype: The antigen remains undetermined.

A universal primer site and UMIs were added as TCR cDNA was made by 5'RACE template switching. TCRdb re-called the 5' RACE reads with MiXCR, one entry per CDR3 protein. Of 500,000 to 650,000 distinct CDR3 sequences listed, about a sixth are singletons. Study results and limitations: Most primary-vaccination clones recurred post-booster (nearly 98% CD4, 88% CD8). Abundant contaminating clonotypes from the bulk population could appear in FACS-sorted repertoires.

Material: PBMCs, obtained 4 to 5 days after the first yellow fever vaccination. The receptor's source is a young man who received the YFV17D yellow fever vaccine. The V gene is TRBV3-1, the J gene TRBJ2-5; 7 bases map to TRBD2. CDR3: CASSPYGGIQETQYF. CDR3 sequence (DNA): TGTGCCAGCAGCCCTTACGGGGGGATACAAGAGACCCAGTACTTC.